This entry lists 30 T cell receptor beta chains sequenced from one sample in a study of identifying expanded T cells in peripheral blood. The repertoire was sequenced with immunoSEQ multiplex PCR; TCRdb's copy has only in-frame clones and lacks some. The sample lists 90,000 to 100,000 clones, roughly 87% occurring once. The sequenced sample consisted of blood. The receptors here all came from a person aged 18-70 years in good health.

This chain links TRBV29-1 with TRBJ1-2; D possibly corresponds to TRBD1 (6 bases). The CDR3 contains 10 residues. Per the germline V gene, CDR1 is SQVTM and CDR2 is ANQGSEA. V shed 7 bases and J shed 5 bases, with 8 bases lying between them. The CDR3 nucleotides read TGCAGCGCTGGACAGTATGGCTACACCTTC. It yields the protein CSAGQYGYTF. Full variable domain (missing parts from reference TRBV29-1 and TRBJ1-2): SAVISQKPSRDICQRGTSLTIQCQVDSQVTMMFWYRQQPGQSLTLIATANQGSEATYESGFVIDKFPISRPNLTFSTLTVSNMSPEDSSIYLCSAGQYGYTFGSGTRLTVV.

This clone was seen only once. This chain links TRBV19 with TRBJ1-3; no clear D gene. The germline V gene has CDR1 LNHDA and CDR2 SQIVND (reference sequence). This CDR3 spans 15 amino acids. V was shortened by 5 bases and J by 4 bases, with 15 bases between the two germline ends. The CDR3 region is CASSSRRGTGNTIYF. For the CDR3, the DNA is TGTGCCAGTAGTTCAAGGCGGGGAACAGGAAACACCATATATTTT.

The chain joins TRBV29-1 to TRBJ2-1; 7 bases match TRBD2. The CDR3 contains 13 residues. Germline loops: CDR1 SQVTM, CDR2 ANQGSEA. The trim removed 3 bases at V and 9 bases at J, leaving 8 bases unmatched. The CDR3 loop reads CSVDGGRAGEQFF. CDR3 bases: TGCAGCGTTGATGGGGGGAGGGCCGGTGAGCAGTTCTTC.

The genes are TRBV9 and TRBJ2-7, with D possibly being TRBD1 (9 bases). Germline values: CDR1 SGDLS, CDR2 YYNGEE. The CDR3 loop spans 21 amino acids. V dropped 3 bases and J dropped 2 bases, with 33 bases sitting between them. In DNA, the CDR3 is TGTGCCAGCAGCGGACGGGACAGGGCCGGGGCCGTAGCGGGGCGAGCCTACGAGCAGTACTTC. It is translated as CASSGRDRAGAVAGRAYEQYF.

The chain joins TRBV5-1 to TRBJ2-3; D unclear. CDR3 length: 13 residues. The germline V gene has CDR1 SGHRS and CDR2 YFSETQ. Trimming pared 2 bases from V and 2 bases from J, leaving 6 bases between. CDR3 nucleotide sequence: TGCGCCAGCAGCTTCCGGGCCACAGATACGCAGTATTTT. Protein sequence: CASSFRATDTQYF.

This clone was counted between two and nine times. The chain combines TRBV18 with TRBJ1-1; 8 bases line up with TRBD1. Trimming took 4 bases from V and 2 from J; bases not matched to a gene: 6. The CDR3 has 15 amino acids. In germline, CDR1 is KGHSH, CDR2 LQKENI. For the CDR3, the DNA is TGTGCCAGCTCACAATCGGGACAGGTTAACACTGAAGCTTTCTTT. Translated: CASSQSGQVNTEAFF.

This chain uses TRBV2 with TRBJ2-5; 9 bases fit TRBD2. Germline assignment: CDR1 SNHLY and CDR2 FYNNEI. J was trimmed by 5 bases and V by 8 bases; bases with no gene match: 6. CDR3 size: 13 residues. The CDR3 bases are TGTGCCAGCCGAGGAAGCGGGGGGGAGACCCAGTACTTC. Encoded protein: CASRGSGGETQYF. Variable domain in full (rest from reference TRBV2 and TRBJ2-5): EPEVTQTPSHQVTQMGQEVILRCVPISNHLYFYWYRQILGQKVEFLVSFYNNEISEKSEIFDDQFSVERPDGSNFTLKIRSTKLEDSAMYFCASRGSGGETQYFGPGTRLLVL.

This chain uses TRBV4-2 with TRBJ2-5; D is unresolved. V was trimmed by 1 base and J by 3 bases, leaving 3 bases between them. Germline CDR1 reads LGHNA; CDR2 reads YNFKEQ. The CDR3 contains 12 residues. CDR3 coding DNA: TGTGCCAGCAGCCAAGTGGAAGAGACCCAGTACTTC. It is translated as CASSQVEETQYF.

The V gene is TRBV7-9, the J gene TRBJ1-1; weak D call: TRBD1 (5 bases). The CDR3 extends over 13 amino acids. V was shortened by 5 bases and J by 6 bases, with 13 bases between the two germline ends. Germline V gives CDR1 SEHNR, CDR2 FQNEAQ (reference sequence). The CDR3: CASSQNQGPEAFF. In nucleotides, the CDR3 is TGTGCCAGCAGCCAAAATCAGGGCCCTGAAGCTTTCTTT.

The sample holds a few counts of this clone. This chain uses TRBV29-1 with TRBJ1-1, with D unclear. Germline V lookup: CDR1 SQVTM, CDR2 ANQGSEA. CDR3 length: 10 residues. The V gene lost 3 bases and the J gene lost 4 bases, with 3 bases spanning the gap. CDR3 region: CSVDITEAFF. In DNA form, the CDR3 reads TGCAGCGTTGACATCACTGAAGCTTTCTTT.

The chain employs TRBV14 and TRBJ1-2; D is undetermined. Germline V CDR1 and CDR2: SGHDN, FVKESK. V lost 5 bases and J 8 bases, leaving 18 bases between the germline ends. This CDR3 is 14 amino acids long. The chain's CDR3 is CASSLGGHSEGYTF. The CDR3 DNA reads TGTGCCAGCAGCTTGGGCGGGCACTCGGAAGGCTACACCTTC.

The CDR3 DNA follows: TGTGCCAGCATAACTGCGGGACAGGGTGGCACTGAAGCTTTCTTT. Protein sequence: CASITAGQGGTEAFF. The chain couples TRBV2 to TRBJ1-1, with 9 bases matching TRBD1. This CDR3 comprises 15 residues. Germline lookup yields CDR1 SNHLY and CDR2 FYNNEI. V lost 7 bases to trimming and J lost 4 bases; unmatched junction nucleotides: 10. Full variable domain (rest looked up from reference TRBV2 and TRBJ1-1): EPEVTQTPSHQVTQMGQEVILRCVPISNHLYFYWYRQILGQKVEFLVSFYNNEISEKSEIFDDQFSVERPDGSNFTLKIRSTKLEDSAMYFCASITAGQGGTEAFFGQGTRLTVV.

The V and J genes are TRBV7-8 and TRBJ2-7; D possibly corresponds to TRBD2 (6 bases). The germline gives CDR1 SGHVS, CDR2 FQNEAQ. The length of the CDR3 is 16 residues. The V gene lost 2 bases and the J gene lost 9 bases, with 23 bases spanning the gap. The CDR3 region has the DNA TGTGCCAGCAGCTTACGACTAGAGACTAGGGTCCAAGGGCAGTACTTC. Its protein product is CASSLRLETRVQGQYF.

The chain uses TRBV11-2 and TRBJ2-3; no reliable D call. Germline lookup yields CDR1 SGHAT and CDR2 FQNNGV. V lost 5 bases and J lost 5, with 8 bases in between. The CDR3 covers 12 residues. DNA for the CDR3: TGTGCCAGCAGCCCCAGTAGAGATACGCAGTATTTT. Translation: CASSPSRDTQYF.

This clone was recorded a few times. The chain has TRBV5-4 and TRBJ2-3; 7 bases are a match to TRBD2. The trim removed 0 bases at V and 1 base at J, leaving 2 bases unmatched. The CDR3 has 15 residues. Germline V gene lookup returns CDR1 SGHNT and CDR2 YYREEE (reference sequence). The CDR3 spells CASSLAGGRTDTQYF. The CDR3, as DNA: TGTGCCAGCAGCTTGGCGGGGGGTCGCACAGATACGCAGTATTTT.

The V call is TRBV9, the J call TRBJ2-1; D not resolved. CDR3 size: 16 residues. Trimming left V 3 bases short and J 3 bases short, with 16 bases between. Germline V gene sequence: CDR1 SGDLS, CDR2 YYNGEE. This chain's CDR3 is CASSARSGRYYNEQFF. Written as DNA, the CDR3 is TGTGCCAGCAGCGCCCGATCTGGGCGGTACTACAATGAGCAGTTCTTC.

The chain joins TRBV4-3 to TRBJ2-1; TRBD2 matches 8 bases. The junction had 8 bases not matched to a gene; V was cut back by 0 bases and J by 4 bases. The CDR3 is made up of 17 amino acids. CDR1 LGHNA and CDR2 YSLEER come from the germline V gene. CDR3 nucleotides: TGCGCCAGCAGCCAAGATCTTGGAGCGGGAGTGTACAATGAGCAGTTCTTC. Protein: CASSQDLGAGVYNEQFF.

The chain has TRBV19 and TRBJ2-3; a possible D gene is TRBD2 (5 bases). The CDR3 totals 14 residues. Germline V gene lookup returns CDR1 LNHDA and CDR2 SQIVND (reference sequence). The V end was cut by 9 bases, the J end by 0 bases, with 13 bases between. This CDR3 is CASKIGMSTDTQYF. As DNA, the CDR3 is TGTGCCAGCAAGATCGGGATGAGCACAGATACGCAGTATTTT.

This clone has just a few counts. This chain uses TRBV2 with TRBJ2-2, with TRBD2 identical over 12 bases. Germline CDR1 is SNHLY and CDR2 is FYNNEI. The V segment lost 6 bases and the J segment 1 base; nucleotides outside the gene matches: 9. The CDR3 has 18 residues. CDR3 loop: CASRQATSGRQNTGELFF. The CDR3 DNA sequence: TGTGCCAGCAGACAAGCAACTAGCGGGAGGCAGAACACCGGGGAGCTGTTTTTT.

The chain joins TRBV7-2 to TRBJ2-1; D remains unclear. Germline V CDR1 and CDR2: SGHTA, FQGNSA. The germline V and J ends were trimmed by 5 bases and 2 bases, with 13 bases remaining between them. There are 15 residues in the CDR3. The CDR3 DNA follows: TGTGCCAGCAGCCCCCCGCCGGAACCCTACAATGAGCAGTTCTTC. It is translated as CASSPPPEPYNEQFF.

The chain is built from TRBV11-2 and TRBJ1-2; D might be TRBD1 (6 bases). Trimming left V 4 bases short and J 1 base short, with 10 bases between. This CDR3 is built from 14 residues. Germline-derived CDR1 and CDR2 are SGHAT and FQNNGV. CDR3 sequence: CASSWDMHNYGYTF. In DNA, the CDR3 is TGTGCCAGCAGCTGGGACATGCATAACTATGGCTACACCTTC.

The chain links TRBV7-2 to TRBJ2-1, with 7 bases lining up with TRBD1. The germline V gene has CDR1 SGHTA and CDR2 FQGNSA. The CDR3 covers 15 residues. After removal of 1 base from V and 5 bases from J, the junction contained 5 bases not matched to a gene. The CDR3 region is CASSLVGTVNNEQFF. Written as DNA, the CDR3 is TGTGCCAGCAGCTTAGTGGGGACAGTAAACAATGAGCAGTTCTTC.

The CDR3 nucleotides are TGCGCCAGCAGCCCCGGGGGTCCCGGGACCAAGCAGTATTTT. Residues: CASSPGGPGTKQYF. The V call is TRBV4-3, the J call TRBJ2-3; perhaps TRBD2 as D (6 bases). Germline CDR1 is LGHNA and CDR2 is YSLEER. V gave up 4 bases and J gave up 11 bases, with 19 bases separating them. The CDR3 runs to 14 residues.

The rearrangement joins TRBV7-9 to TRBJ2-5; either TRBD1 or TRBD2 may fit D (7 bases each). The V gene lost 7 bases and the J gene lost 4 bases, with 19 bases spanning the gap. This CDR3 spans 15 amino acids. Germline loops: CDR1 SEHNR, CDR2 FQNEAQ (reference sequence). The CDR3 loop reads CASTIGLEGAETQYF. The DNA of the CDR3 is TGTGCCAGCACCATCGGACTAGAGGGGGCAGAGACCCAGTACTTC.

The chain employs TRBV5-5 and TRBJ2-3; 7 nucleotides align to TRBD2. Per the germline V gene, CDR1 is SGHKS and CDR2 is YYEKEE (reference sequence). Trimming took 4 bases from V and 2 from J; bases not matched to a gene: 13. The CDR3 runs to 17 residues. The DNA of the CDR3 is TGTGCCAGCAGCAGAATGGGAGGGACTCTCAACACAGATACGCAGTATTTT. Translated: CASSRMGGTLNTDTQYF.

CDR3 coding DNA: TGTGCTAGTGGTCGGCGGAGGGTGGCGGGAGTCTACGAGCAGTACTTC. Amino acids: CASGRRRVAGVYEQYF. The genes are TRBV12-5 and TRBJ2-7, with TRBD2 matching 7 bases. Per germline, CDR1 LGHNT and CDR2 FRNRAP. The V segment lost 5 bases and the J segment 3 bases; nucleotides outside the gene matches: 13. The CDR3 sequence is 16 residues long.

This clone was detected once. This chain joins TRBV5-5 and TRBJ1-1; D is ambiguous. The germline CDR1 and CDR2 sequences are SGHKS and YYEKEE (reference sequence). The CDR3 sequence is 12 residues long. V lost 1 base and J lost 0, with 1 base in between. The chain's CDR3 is CASSLMNTEAFF. CDR3 coding DNA: TGTGCCAGCAGCTTGATGAACACTGAAGCTTTCTTT.

This chain joins TRBV7-2 and TRBJ2-3; TRBD2 might be the D (5 bases). With 5 bases removed from V and 2 bases from J, the gap between germline ends came to 14 bases. This CDR3 has 15 residues. CDR1 SGHTA and CDR2 FQGNSA come from the germline V gene. The CDR3: CASSRADRDTDTQYF. The CDR3, as DNA: TGTGCCAGCAGCCGGGCGGACCGGGACACAGATACGCAGTATTTT.

V gene TRBV7-9 combines with J gene TRBJ2-7, with D unresolved. Trimming removed 3 bases at V and 5 bases at J, with 8 bases between. The germline V gene has CDR1 SEHNR and CDR2 FQNEAQ (reference sequence). This CDR3 spans 12 amino acids. CDR3 region: CASSFIHNEQYF. The CDR3 region has the DNA TGTGCCAGCAGCTTCATACACAACGAGCAGTACTTC.

This chain links TRBV10-3 with TRBJ2-5; D is uncertain. Deletions cut 8 bases from V and 5 bases from J, with 9 bases between. The CDR3 extends over 11 amino acids. Per germline, CDR1 ENHRY and CDR2 SYGVKD. CDR3 nucleotides: TGTGCCATCTCCCCCGGGGAGACCCAGTACTTC. Its protein is CAISPGETQYF.